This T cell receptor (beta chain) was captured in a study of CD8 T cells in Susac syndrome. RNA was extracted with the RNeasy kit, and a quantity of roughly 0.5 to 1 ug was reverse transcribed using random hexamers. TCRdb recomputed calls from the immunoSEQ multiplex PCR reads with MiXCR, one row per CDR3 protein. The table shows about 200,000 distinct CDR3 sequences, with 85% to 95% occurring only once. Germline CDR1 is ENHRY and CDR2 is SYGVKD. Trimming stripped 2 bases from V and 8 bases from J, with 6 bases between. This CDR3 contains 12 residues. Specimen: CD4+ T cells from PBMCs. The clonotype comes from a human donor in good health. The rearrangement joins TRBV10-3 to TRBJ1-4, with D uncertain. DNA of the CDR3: TGTGCCATCAGTGAGGGCGAGGAAAAACTGTTTTTT. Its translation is CAISEGEEKLFF.